This is a list of T cell receptor beta chains from one sample in a study of PD-L1 blockade in urothelial cancer. Profiling relied on immunoSEQ multiplex PCR, and the TCRdb table lists in-frame clones only, not all of them. The data contain some 65,000 clones, under 90% of them singletons. Material: PBMCs, obtained around atezolizumab (anti-PD-L1) treatment. These receptors were taken from a man between 65 and 80 years old with urothelial cancer. CDR3s include the opening cysteine and the closing phenylalanine or tryptophan. D genes are given only for firm matches. Rows give clone size only sometimes, using once, few, many, or a class for an expanded clone.

v_call: TRBV27; j_call: TRBJ2-7; d_call: TRBD2; clone_size: .; cdr3_aa: CASSPRTSGMIFYEQYF; cdr3_nt: TGTGCCAGCAGTCCCAGGACTAGCGGGATGATTTTCTACGAGCAGTACTTC
v_call: TRBV5-1; j_call: TRBJ2-1; d_call: .; clone_size: .; cdr3_aa: CASSLARRGVNEQFF; cdr3_nt: TGCGCCAGCAGCTTGGCGCGGAGGGGCGTCAATGAGCAGTTCTTC
v_call: TRBV6-6; j_call: TRBJ2-1; d_call: TRBD1; clone_size: .; cdr3_aa: CASSPGTGGYNEQFF; cdr3_nt: TGTGCCAGCAGTCCGGGGACAGGGGGTTACAATGAGCAGTTCTTC
v_call: TRBV30; j_call: TRBJ1-1; d_call: .; clone_size: .; cdr3_aa: CAWSADDTEAFF; cdr3_nt: TGTGCCTGGAGTGCAGATGACACTGAAGCTTTCTTT
v_call: TRBV5-4; j_call: TRBJ1-1; d_call: .; clone_size: .; cdr3_aa: CASTKGGENTEAFF; cdr3_nt: TGTGCCAGCACCAAGGGGGGGGAGAACACTGAAGCTTTCTTT
v_call: TRBV7-2; j_call: TRBJ2-5; d_call: TRBD2; clone_size: .; cdr3_aa: CASSPSLAAETQYF; cdr3_nt: TGTGCCAGCAGCCCGTCTCTAGCGGCCGAGACCCAGTACTTC
v_call: TRBV18; j_call: TRBJ2-6; d_call: .; clone_size: .; cdr3_aa: CASSQGSGANVLTF; cdr3_nt: TGTGCCAGCTCACAGGGGTCTGGGGCCAACGTCCTGACTTTC
v_call: TRBV14; j_call: TRBJ2-1; d_call: TRBD2; clone_size: .; cdr3_aa: CASSQISTSSEQFF; cdr3_nt: TGTGCCAGCAGCCAAATATCGACTAGCTCTGAGCAGTTCTTC
v_call: TRBV19; j_call: TRBJ2-1; d_call: .; clone_size: .; cdr3_aa: CASSIGRGIDEQFF; cdr3_nt: TGTGCCAGTAGTATAGGACGAGGGATCGATGAGCAGTTCTTC
v_call: TRBV30; j_call: TRBJ2-1; d_call: TRBD2; clone_size: .; cdr3_aa: CAWRRALGLAGGESSGNEQFF; cdr3_nt: TGTGCCTGGAGGAGGGCCCTGGGACTAGCGGGAGGGGAATCGTCGGGGAATGAGCAGTTCTTC
v_call: TRBV7-2; j_call: TRBJ2-7; d_call: .; clone_size: .; cdr3_aa: CASSLDSDSGEQYF; cdr3_nt: TGTGCCAGCAGCTTAGATTCTGATTCCGGGGAGCAGTACTTC
v_call: TRBV30; j_call: TRBJ1-3; d_call: TRBD1; clone_size: .; cdr3_aa: CAWARDSGNTIYF; cdr3_nt: TGTGCCTGGGCCCGGGACAGTGGAAACACCATATATTTT
v_call: TRBV5-1; j_call: TRBJ2-6; d_call: TRBD1; clone_size: .; cdr3_aa: CASSVTGTGSTGANVLTF; cdr3_nt: TGCGCCAGCAGCGTTACCGGGACAGGGTCGACTGGGGCCAACGTCCTGACTTTC
v_call: TRBV27; j_call: TRBJ1-5; d_call: TRBD1; clone_size: .; cdr3_aa: CASSPTPTGGARQPQHF; cdr3_nt: TGTGCCAGCAGTCCAACTCCGACAGGGGGCGCGCGCCAGCCCCAGCATTTT
v_call: TRBV6-5; j_call: TRBJ2-7; d_call: TRBD1; clone_size: .; cdr3_aa: CASSYSTGSSEQYF; cdr3_nt: TGTGCCAGCAGTTACTCGACAGGGTCGAGCGAGCAGTACTTC
v_call: TRBV11-2; j_call: TRBJ2-1; d_call: TRBD2; clone_size: .; cdr3_aa: CASSYWTSGTGNEQFF; cdr3_nt: TGTGCCAGCAGCTACTGGACTAGCGGGACGGGCAATGAGCAGTTCTTC
v_call: TRBV29-1; j_call: TRBJ2-7; d_call: TRBD2; clone_size: .; cdr3_aa: CSAPTSGRSHEQYF; cdr3_nt: TGCAGCGCTCCGACTAGCGGGAGGTCCCACGAGCAGTACTTC
v_call: TRBV13; j_call: TRBJ2-3; d_call: TRBD2; clone_size: once; cdr3_aa: CASSPGAGSTDTQYF; cdr3_nt: TGTGCCAGCAGCCCAGGAGCGGGGAGCACAGATACGCAGTATTTT